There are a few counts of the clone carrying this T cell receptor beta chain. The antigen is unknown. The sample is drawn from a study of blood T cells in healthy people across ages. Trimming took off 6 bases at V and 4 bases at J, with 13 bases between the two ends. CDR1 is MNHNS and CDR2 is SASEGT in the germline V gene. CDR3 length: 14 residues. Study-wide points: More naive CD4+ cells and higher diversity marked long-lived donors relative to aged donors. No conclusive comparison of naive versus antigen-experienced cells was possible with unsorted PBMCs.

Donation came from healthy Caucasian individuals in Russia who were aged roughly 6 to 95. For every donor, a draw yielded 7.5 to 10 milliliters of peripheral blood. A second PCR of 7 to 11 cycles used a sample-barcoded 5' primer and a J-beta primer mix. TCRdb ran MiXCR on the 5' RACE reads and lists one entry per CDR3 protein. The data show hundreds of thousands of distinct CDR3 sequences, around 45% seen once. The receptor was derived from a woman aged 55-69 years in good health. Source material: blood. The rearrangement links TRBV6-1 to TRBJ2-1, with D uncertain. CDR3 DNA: TGTGCCAGCAGGGGCCTTCCCTATTACAATGAGCAGTTCTTC. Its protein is CASRGLPYYNEQFF.